These 14 T cell receptor beta chains came from one sample sequenced in a study of cytomegalovirus exposure and HLA in healthy donors. The primer mix had 60 Vbeta and 13 Jbeta primers. Produced via immunoSEQ multiplex PCR; TCRdb's table is partial and in-frame only. The repertoire includes roughly 170,000 clones, around four fifths of them detected once, and about 1.3% sits in the top ten. Sequencing was carried out using PBMCs. These TCRs come from a man aged 25 to 40 in good health and CMV-seronegative.

V and J are TRBV10-2 and TRBJ2-5, with D possibly TRBD2 on 6 matching bases. The ends were cut back, 6 bases at V and 0 bases at J, with 11 bases in the middle. The CDR3 consists of 14 residues. CDR1 is WSHSY, CDR2 SAAADI, per germline. CDR3 protein: CASRDRGYQETQYF. In DNA form, the CDR3 reads TGCGCCAGCAGGGACCGGGGGTACCAAGAGACCCAGTACTTC.

This sequence joins TRBV19 and TRBJ2-3, with 7 positions matching TRBD1. The V gene end was trimmed by 5 bases and the J gene end by 2 bases; junction bases not matched to a gene: 4. The CDR3 covers 14 residues. Per germline, CDR1 LNHDA and CDR2 SQIVND (reference sequence). The CDR3 region is CASSGQENTDTQYF. In DNA form, the CDR3 reads TGTGCCAGTAGTGGACAGGAAAACACAGATACGCAGTATTTT.

This clone has a single count. V is TRBV2 and J is TRBJ2-1, with 9 bases lining up with TRBD1. The CDR3 contains 16 residues. CDR1 is SNHLY and CDR2 is FYNNEI in the germline V gene. V was pared by 2 bases and J by 7 bases, with 9 bases of the junction left unmatched. CDR3 in DNA: TGTGCCAGCAGTGAAACCGGAGGACAGGGGAAGAATGAGCAGTTCTTC. This sequence encodes CASSETGGQGKNEQFF.

This clone was seen a few times. The J gene is TRBJ2-7, the V gene TRBV11-1; 9 nucleotides match TRBD1. The CDR3 spans 13 residues. V lost 7 bases, J lost 4 bases, and 5 bases stayed unmatched. CDR1 SGHAT and CDR2 FQDESV come from the germline V gene (reference sequence). In DNA, the CDR3 is TGTGCCAGCACCCTGACAGGGGGATACGAGCAGTACTTC. It codes for CASTLTGGYEQYF.

The chain is built from TRBV7-2 and TRBJ2-7, with D perhaps matching TRBD2 (6 bases). The germline V gene has CDR1 SGHTA and CDR2 FQGNSA. This CDR3 has 15 amino acids. V was pared by 4 bases and J by 2 bases, with 15 bases between. CDR3 sequence (DNA): TGTGCCAGCAGCTCCCTAGGCGGGGTCCCCTACGAGCAGTACTTC. This codes for CASSSLGGVPYEQYF.

This clone has only one observation. The CDR3 DNA follows: TGTGCCAGCAGCCCTAGAGTCCAACGAACGACCTACGAGCAGTACTTC. Protein sequence: CASSPRVQRTTYEQYF. The chain recombines TRBV7-8 with TRBJ2-7, with D unclear. The CDR3 runs to 16 residues. The germline V and J ends were trimmed by 5 bases and 2 bases, with 19 bases remaining between them. Germline V gene sequence: CDR1 SGHVS, CDR2 FQNEAQ.

CDR3 protein: CASSLGGGGEETQYF. For the CDR3, the DNA is TGTGCCAGCAGCTTAGGAGGCGGGGGGGAAGAGACCCAGTACTTC. This chain uses TRBV7-2 with TRBJ2-5; 9 nucleotides match TRBD2. CDR3 length: 15 amino acids. V lost 1 base, J lost 3 bases, and 3 bases stayed unmatched. The germline gives CDR1 SGHTA, CDR2 FQGNSA.

On this clone: Distinct nucleotide sequences in the sample also encode this CDR3. This chain connects TRBV9 to TRBJ2-5; TRBD1 agrees at 7 bases. This CDR3 is 14 amino acids long. V gave up 0 bases and J gave up 5 bases; unmatched junction bases: 4. CDR1 is SGDLS and CDR2 is YYNGEE in the germline V gene. The CDR3 sequence is CASSVGGRGETQYF. Written as DNA, the CDR3 is TGTGCCAGCAGCGTAGGTGGCAGGGGGGAGACCCAGTACTTC.

This clone is a singleton in its sample. V gene TRBV29-1 combines with J gene TRBJ2-2, with 7 bases fitting TRBD2. The CDR3 is made up of 15 amino acids. The ends lost 0 bases at V and 4 bases at J; junction bases unmatched: 5. Germline V gene lookup returns CDR1 SQVTM and CDR2 ANQGSEA. The DNA of the CDR3 is TGCAGCGTTGAAGAGTGGGGGGGAGGCACCGGGGAGCTGTTTTTT. Translated: CSVEEWGGGTGELFF.

The CDR3 sequence: CAWGGGEGLRETQYF. CDR3 sequence (DNA): TGTGCCTGGGGAGGAGGGGAGGGGCTACGGGAGACCCAGTACTTC. This rearrangement joins TRBV30 to TRBJ2-5; TRBD2 matches at 7 bases. V lost 5 bases and J lost 5; bases outside the gene matches: 14. The germline V gene has CDR1 GTSNPN and CDR2 SVGIG (reference sequence). The CDR3 sequence is 15 residues long.

The chain couples TRBV25-1 to TRBJ2-1; TRBD2 matches 8 bases. In germline, CDR1 is MGHDK, CDR2 SYGVNS. The CDR3 runs to 14 residues. The V gene end was trimmed by 3 bases and the J gene end by 9 bases; junction bases not matched to a gene: 7. The CDR3 here is CASSDSGITGEQFF. CDR3 sequence (DNA): TGTGCCAGCAGTGATAGCGGGATAACGGGTGAGCAGTTCTTC.

The CDR3 region is CASSVAQGHYGYTF. The CDR3 nucleotides are TGTGCCAGCAGCGTAGCACAGGGCCACTATGGCTACACCTTC. The chain recombines TRBV9 with TRBJ1-2; D might be TRBD1 (6 bases). V dropped 0 bases and J dropped 3 bases, with 9 bases sitting between them. This CDR3 spans 14 amino acids. Germline values: CDR1 SGDLS, CDR2 YYNGEE.

The V and J genes are TRBV5-4 and TRBJ2-7, with 8 bases lining up with TRBD2. There are 15 residues in the CDR3. The ends lost 1 base at V and 5 bases at J; junction bases unmatched: 8. Germline V gives CDR1 SGHNT, CDR2 YYREEE (reference sequence). CDR3 protein: CASSLMSGSFHEQYF. CDR3 nucleotide sequence: TGTGCCAGCAGCTTGATGAGCGGGAGTTTCCACGAGCAGTACTTC.

The genes are TRBV30 and TRBJ1-1; D uncertain. Trimming removed 6 bases at V and 5 bases at J, with 28 bases between. There are 17 residues in the CDR3. Germline V gene sequence: CDR1 GTSNPN, CDR2 SVGIG (reference sequence). In DNA form, the CDR3 reads TGTGCCTGTCTAAGTTCAGTTGGGGAGGGAGGAAGAACTGAAGCTTTCTTT. Its protein product is CACLSSVGEGGRTEAFF.